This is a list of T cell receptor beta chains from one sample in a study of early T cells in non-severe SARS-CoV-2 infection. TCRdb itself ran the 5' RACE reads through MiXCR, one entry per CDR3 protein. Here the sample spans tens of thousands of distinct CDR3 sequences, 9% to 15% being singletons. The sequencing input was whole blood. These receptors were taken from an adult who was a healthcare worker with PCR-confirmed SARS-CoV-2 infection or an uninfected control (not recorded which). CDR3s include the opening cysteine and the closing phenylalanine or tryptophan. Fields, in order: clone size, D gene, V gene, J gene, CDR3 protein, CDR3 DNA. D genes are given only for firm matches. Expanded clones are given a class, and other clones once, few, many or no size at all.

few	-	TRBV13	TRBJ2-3	CASSLIRTDTQYF	TGTGCCAGCAGCTTAATCCGGACAGATACGCAGTATTTT
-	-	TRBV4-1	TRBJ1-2	CASSQDPLGQRYGYTF	TGCGCCAGCAGCCAAGATCCACTAGGACAGCGATATGGCTACACCTTC
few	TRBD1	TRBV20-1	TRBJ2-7	CSASPLDRGTYEQYF	TGCAGTGCTAGCCCCTTAGACAGGGGGACCTACGAGCAGTACTTC
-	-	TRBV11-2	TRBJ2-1	CASSLGNYNEQFF	TGTGCCAGCAGCTTAGGGAACTACAATGAGCAGTTCTTC
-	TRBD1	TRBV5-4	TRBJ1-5	CASSALDRVGQPQHF	TGTGCCAGCAGCGCCCTGGACAGGGTCGGACAGCCCCAGCATTTT
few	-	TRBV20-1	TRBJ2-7	CSATESPSSYEQYF	TGCTCCGCCACAGAATCCCCGAGCTCCTACGAGCAGTACTTC
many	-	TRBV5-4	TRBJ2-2	CASRLDRNTGELFF	TGTGCCAGCAGACTGGACAGGAACACCGGGGAGCTGTTTTTT
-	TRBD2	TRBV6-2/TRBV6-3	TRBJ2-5	CASQLAGGPFQYF	TGTGCCAGCCAATTAGCGGGAGGCCCTTTCCAGTACTTC
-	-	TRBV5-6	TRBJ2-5	CASSRDPGETQYF	TGTGCCAGCAGCCGGGACCCGGGGGAGACCCAGTACTTC
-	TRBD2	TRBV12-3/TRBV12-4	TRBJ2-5	CASSPRVAGGGETQYF	TGTGCCAGCAGTCCTAGGGTAGCGGGAGGGGGAGAGACCCAGTACTTC
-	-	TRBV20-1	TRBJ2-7	CSATLLWGANSYEQYF	TGCAGTGCTACCCTGTTGTGGGGGGCAAACTCCTACGAGCAGTACTTC
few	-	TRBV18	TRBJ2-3	CASSPPGTDTQYF	TGTGCCAGCTCACCACCGGGAACAGATACGCAGTATTTT
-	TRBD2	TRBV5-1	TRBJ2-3	CASSITSGRTTDTQYF	TGCGCCAGCAGCATTACTAGCGGGAGGACCACAGATACGCAGTATTTT
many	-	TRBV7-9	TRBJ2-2	CASSLEVGLFF	TGTGCCAGCAGCTTAGAGGTGGGCCTGTTTTTT
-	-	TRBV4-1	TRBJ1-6	CASSPRRGMDSPLHF	TGCGCCAGCAGCCCCCGGAGAGGGATGGATTCACCCCTCCACTTT
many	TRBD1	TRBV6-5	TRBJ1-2	CASSRDSPNYGYTF	TGTGCCAGCAGTCGGGACAGCCCTAACTATGGCTACACCTTC
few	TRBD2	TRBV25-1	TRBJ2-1	CASSETGLDNEQFF	TGTGCCAGCAGTGAGACCGGACTAGACAATGAGCAGTTCTTC
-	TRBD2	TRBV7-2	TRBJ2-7	CASSLGNRAGGPEQYF	TGTGCCAGCAGCTTGGGGAATCGAGCGGGAGGGCCCGAGCAGTACTTC
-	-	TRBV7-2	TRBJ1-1	CASSLAGSARGNTEAFF	TGTGCCAGCAGCTTAGCCGGTAGCGCCCGAGGGAACACTGAAGCTTTCTTT
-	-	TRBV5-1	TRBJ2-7	CASSFSPTVSYEQYF	TGCGCCAGCAGCTTTAGTCCAACTGTGTCCTACGAGCAGTACTTC